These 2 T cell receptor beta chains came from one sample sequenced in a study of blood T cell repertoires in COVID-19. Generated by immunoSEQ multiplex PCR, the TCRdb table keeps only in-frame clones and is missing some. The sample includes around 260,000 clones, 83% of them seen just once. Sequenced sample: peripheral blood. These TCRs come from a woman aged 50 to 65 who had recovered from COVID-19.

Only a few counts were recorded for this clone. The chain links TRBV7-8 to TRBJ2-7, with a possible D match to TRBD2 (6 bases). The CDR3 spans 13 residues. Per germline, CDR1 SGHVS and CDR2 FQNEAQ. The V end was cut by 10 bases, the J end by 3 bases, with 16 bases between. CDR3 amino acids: CATRPRGNYEQYF. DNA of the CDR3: TGTGCCACCCGCCCCCGGGGGAACTACGAGCAGTACTTC.

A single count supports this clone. CDR3 in DNA: TGTGCCAGCAGTCCCCTGAACAGCAGGGGAAACTACGAGCAGTACTTC. Translation gives CASSPLNSRGNYEQYF. The chain carries TRBV27 and TRBJ2-7, with D possibly TRBD1 on 6 matching bases. V lost 5 bases to trimming and J lost 3 bases, with 20 bases between them. From germline, CDR1 is MNHEY and CDR2 SMNVEV (reference sequence). The CDR3 consists of 16 residues.